The present T cell receptor (beta chain) was sequenced within a study of CD8+ T cells in alopecia areata. In the study overall: The SALT score measured affected scalp surface percentage in treated patients.

This clone has only a few counts. Its specificity is not known. The identical CDR3 is also encoded by other nucleotide sequences in the sample. CDR1 and CDR2 from the germline V gene are GTSNPN and SVGIG (reference sequence). The junction had 1 base not matched to a gene; V was cut back by 0 bases and J by 0 bases. CDR3 length: 16 residues. The treatment is: oral pan-JAK inhibitor, 5-10 mg twice daily. PBMC-derived CD4+ and CD8+ T cells were sorted. Investigators isolated RNA and reverse transcribed it into cDNA to act as the sequencing template. Method: immunoSEQ multiplex PCR; TCRdb's copy keeps in-frame clones and lacks some. The sample records 200,000 to 250,000 clones, 55% to 70% being singletons. General study results and limits: On tofacitinib, scalp and blood still held many of the expanded lesional clones. Among the top 100, expanded CD8+ clones were significantly decreased by tofacitinib, as was scalp clonality.

This receptor was taken from a human donor with alopecia areata. Sequenced material: CD4+ T cells sorted from blood, taken at week 4, from a patient treated with tofacitinib. The chain links TRBV30 to TRBJ1-5, with 11 bases identical to TRBD1. The DNA for the CDR3 is TGTGCCTGGAGTGTTGGGACAGGGGGTAGCAATCAGCCCCAGCATTTT. It yields the protein CAWSVGTGGSNQPQHF.